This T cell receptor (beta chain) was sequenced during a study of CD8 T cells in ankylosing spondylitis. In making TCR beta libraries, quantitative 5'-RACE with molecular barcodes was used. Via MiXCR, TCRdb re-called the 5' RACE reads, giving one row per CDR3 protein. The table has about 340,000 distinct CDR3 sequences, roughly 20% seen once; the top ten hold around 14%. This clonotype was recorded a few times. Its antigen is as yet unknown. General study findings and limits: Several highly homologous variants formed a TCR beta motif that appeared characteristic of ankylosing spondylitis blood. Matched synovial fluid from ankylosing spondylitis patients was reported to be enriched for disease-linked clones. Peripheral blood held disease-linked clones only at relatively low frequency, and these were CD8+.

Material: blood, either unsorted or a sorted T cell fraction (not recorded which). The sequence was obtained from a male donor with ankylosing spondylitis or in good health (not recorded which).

Here the CDR3 DNA reads TGCGCCAGCAGCTTGGACGGTCCAATCTCCTATAATTCACCCCTCCACTTT. Its translation: CASSLDGPISYNSPLHF. J is TRBJ1-6 and V is TRBV5-1, with D uncertain. Germline lookup yields CDR1 SGHRS and CDR2 YFSETQ. Trimming removed 0 bases at V and 0 bases at J, with 10 bases between. CDR3 length equals 17 residues.